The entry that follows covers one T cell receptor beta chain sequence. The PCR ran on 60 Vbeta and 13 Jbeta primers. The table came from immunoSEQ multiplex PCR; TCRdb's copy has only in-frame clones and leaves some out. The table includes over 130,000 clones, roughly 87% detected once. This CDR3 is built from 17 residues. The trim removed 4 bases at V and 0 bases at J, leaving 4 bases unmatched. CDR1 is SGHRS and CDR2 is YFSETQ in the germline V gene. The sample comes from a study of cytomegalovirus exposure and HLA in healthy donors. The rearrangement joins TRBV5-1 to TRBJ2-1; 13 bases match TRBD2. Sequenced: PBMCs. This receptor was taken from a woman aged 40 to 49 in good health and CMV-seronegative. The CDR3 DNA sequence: TGCGCCAGCAGCCCGAGGACTAGCGGGAGCTCCTACAATGAGCAGTTCTTC. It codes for CASSPRTSGSSYNEQFF.